This T cell receptor beta chain emerged from a study of blood T cells in healthy people across ages. A single count supports this clonotype. This CDR3 comprises 14 residues. V lost 4 bases, J lost 4 bases, and 14 bases lay in between. The germline CDR1 and CDR2 sequences are SGHRS and YFSETQ. Sample-barcoded 5' priming and a J-beta primer mix drove a second PCR of about 7 to 11 cycles. TCRdb re-called the 5' RACE reads through MiXCR, storing one row per CDR3 protein. The profile covers roughly 570,000 distinct CDR3 sequences, with 25% to 30% appearing a single time and about 18% taken by the ten largest.

The sample was blood. The gene calls are TRBV5-1 and TRBJ1-1; tentative D call: TRBD1 (5 bases). The TCR originated in a woman in her seventies in good health. CDR3 sequence: CASSPTGGSTEAFF. The CDR3 DNA reads TGCGCCAGCAGCCCAACTGGGGGGAGCACTGAAGCTTTCTTT.